This T cell receptor beta chain was profiled in a study of shared clonotypes between healthy human individuals. Terminally differentiated effector memory CD45RA+ cells were left out of the naive CD8 fraction, which was CD45RO-negative and positively selected for CCR7. All donors were Caucasian adults living in Nashville, Tennessee. The CDR3 spans 12 residues. Germline V gives CDR1 SGDLS, CDR2 YYNGEE. Trimming left V 4 bases short and J 4 bases short, with 7 bases between. The authors' processing: In the immunoSEQ data, sequences were junction-only and lacked quality scores, so filtering differed. Some clones are missing from TCRdb's copy, which holds only in-frame ones; the method was immunoSEQ multiplex PCR. Clonal size and the V and J genes are those of that table, whereas D and trimming came from the DNA. The table has 800,000 to 950,000 clones, roughly 96% seen once.

Sequences were obtained from naive CD8+ T cells sorted from blood. The sequence was obtained from a man younger than 45 in good health. This chain connects TRBV9 to TRBJ2-3; D is unresolved. The CDR3 coding sequence is TGTGCCAGCAGCACCTCGGCAGATACGCAGTATTTT. It yields the protein CASSTSADTQYF.